This entry is about one T cell receptor beta chain. Its antigen remains unknown. V shed 6 bases, J shed 0 bases, and the junction held 5 bases outside the gene matches. This CDR3 region has 15 residues. Per germline, CDR1 MGHDK and CDR2 SYGVNS. As every portion of the isolated RNA was reverse transcribed, the sequencing read expressed TCRB transcripts. Using immunoSEQ multiplex PCR, the repertoire was profiled, and TCRdb retains in-frame clones only, with some absent. The sample has 450,000 to 550,000 clones, roughly 30% seen once. The sample belongs to a study of beta chain features in type 1 diabetes. Study-wide points: Naive, central memory and Treg TCRB repertoires appeared more alike in patients than in healthy donors.

CD45RO/CCR7/CD25/CD127/CD95/CD27 sorting isolated CD4+ naive, central memory, regulatory and stem cell-like memory cells. The material sequenced was naive CD4+ T cells from blood. The TCR sequence derives from a man between 18 and 35 years old in good health. This sequence joins TRBV25-1 and TRBJ2-7, with 10 bases aligning to TRBD2. The CDR3 is CASRASGGSSYEQYF. The CDR3 bases are TGTGCCAGCAGGGCTAGCGGGGGAAGCTCCTACGAGCAGTACTTC.